This is a list of T cell receptor beta chains from one sample in a study of blood T cell repertoires in COVID-19. Assay used: immunoSEQ multiplex PCR; TCRdb lists only in-frame clones, some missing. Altogether 150,000 to 200,000 clones are present, approximately 83% being singletons, with the ten largest covering over 7%. Sample: peripheral blood. The receptor source for this set is a man aged 50-59 years with active or convalescent COVID-19. Each CDR3 is given with its conserved first and last residue. Each record gives: J gene, V gene, D gene, clone size, CDR3 DNA, CDR3 protein. A D gene is named only where the DNA matches it firmly. Some rows mark clone size as missing; the rest say once, few, many or name a class of expanded clone.

J gene: TRBJ1-5
V gene: TRBV10-3
D gene: TRBD1
clone size: NA
CDR3 DNA: TGTGCCATCAGCGGGGACAGGGCCGGTTCCCAGCCCCAGCATTTT
CDR3 protein: CAISGDRAGSQPQHF

J gene: TRBJ1-5
V gene: TRBV30
D gene: TRBD1
clone size: NA
CDR3 DNA: TGTGCCTGGGGCGGGACAGGGGGTCAGCCCCAGCATTTT
CDR3 protein: CAWGGTGGQPQHF

J gene: TRBJ2-1
V gene: TRBV7-3
D gene: TRBD2
clone size: NA
CDR3 DNA: TGTGCCAGCAGCCCCCGGACTAGGGGCGATGAGCAGTTCTTC
CDR3 protein: CASSPRTRGDEQFF

J gene: TRBJ2-7
V gene: TRBV19
D gene: TRBD2
clone size: NA
CDR3 DNA: TGTGCCAGTAGTTCGACTAGCGGGGGGGCCCTCGAGCAGTACTTC
CDR3 protein: CASSSTSGGALEQYF

J gene: TRBJ1-2
V gene: TRBV24-1
D gene: TRBD1
clone size: NA
CDR3 DNA: TGTGCCACCAGTGACCGGACAGGAGACTATGGCTACACCTTC
CDR3 protein: CATSDRTGDYGYTF

J gene: TRBJ2-2
V gene: TRBV25-1
D gene: NA
clone size: many
CDR3 DNA: TGTGCCAGCAGTGAATTCCCCGGTGGCACCGGGGAGCTGTTTTTT
CDR3 protein: CASSEFPGGTGELFF

J gene: TRBJ2-3
V gene: TRBV19
D gene: TRBD1
clone size: NA
CDR3 DNA: TGTGCCAGTGCTGACAGGGGTCGCGCAGATACGCAGTATTTT
CDR3 protein: CASADRGRADTQYF

J gene: TRBJ2-2
V gene: TRBV7-9
D gene: TRBD2
clone size: NA
CDR3 DNA: TGTGCCAGCAGCTTTATTTCGGGACTAGCGGTCACCGGGGAGCTGTTTTTT
CDR3 protein: CASSFISGLAVTGELFF

J gene: TRBJ1-6
V gene: TRBV21-1
D gene: NA
clone size: once
CDR3 DNA: TGTGCCAGCAGCGCCCACAGGGCTAGTTCACCCCTCCACTTT
CDR3 protein: CASSAHRASSPLHF

J gene: TRBJ2-1
V gene: TRBV2
D gene: TRBD2
clone size: NA
CDR3 DNA: TGTGCCAGCATGGGACTAGCGGGAGGGGGGGCAAAGTTCTTC
CDR3 protein: CASMGLAGGGAKFF

J gene: TRBJ1-1
V gene: TRBV29-1
D gene: TRBD1
clone size: NA
CDR3 DNA: TGCAGCGTTGAGACAGGGAGGAACACTGAAGCTTTCTTT
CDR3 protein: CSVETGRNTEAFF

J gene: TRBJ1-2
V gene: TRBV5-6
D gene: NA
clone size: NA
CDR3 DNA: TGTGCCAGCAGCTTGGCGCGGGCAGCGTATGGCTACACCTTC
CDR3 protein: CASSLARAAYGYTF

J gene: TRBJ2-7
V gene: TRBV3-1/TRBV3-2
D gene: NA
clone size: NA
CDR3 DNA: TGTGCCAGCAGCCAAACCCAGGGGTACGAGCAGTACTTC
CDR3 protein: CASSQTQGYEQYF

J gene: TRBJ1-5
V gene: TRBV3-1/TRBV3-2
D gene: NA
clone size: once
CDR3 DNA: TGTGCCAGCAGCCAGGACAGTCGATATAGCAATCAGCCCCAGCATTTT
CDR3 protein: CASSQDSRYSNQPQHF

J gene: TRBJ1-2
V gene: TRBV21-1
D gene: NA
clone size: few
CDR3 DNA: TGTGCCAGCAGCACACCCCCAGGGGTCCCTAACTATGGCTACACCTTC
CDR3 protein: CASSTPPGVPNYGYTF